This T cell receptor beta chain was documented in a study of blood T cell repertoires in COVID-19. Study-wide background: Samples of COVID-19 (acute and convalescent) were obtained from the United States, Italy and Spain. T cells, B-cell-depleted T cells, or PBMCs provided the cDNA or gDNA that served as material.

Trimming took 6 bases from V and 0 from J; bases not matched to a gene: 5. Per the germline V gene, CDR1 is MNHEY and CDR2 is SVGEGT. The CDR3 contains 16 residues. Original analysis: Estimation of nucleated cell counts relied on the amplification of reference gene primers. Assay used: immunoSEQ multiplex PCR; TCRdb lists only in-frame clones, some missing. Clone size and V and J calls were adopted from that table, with D and trimming inferred from the DNA. The data show more than 95,000 clones, with about three quarters seen just once and roughly 2% held by the top ten. Sequencing was carried out using peripheral blood. The sequence was collected from a woman in her 70s with acute or convalescent COVID-19. V usage is TRBV6-2 or TRBV6-3 and J usage is TRBJ2-6; 7 bases agree with TRBD2. This chain's CDR3 is CASSDGGFSGANVLTF. The CDR3 DNA reads TGTGCCAGCAGCGACGGGGGGTTCTCTGGGGCCAACGTCCTGACTTTC.